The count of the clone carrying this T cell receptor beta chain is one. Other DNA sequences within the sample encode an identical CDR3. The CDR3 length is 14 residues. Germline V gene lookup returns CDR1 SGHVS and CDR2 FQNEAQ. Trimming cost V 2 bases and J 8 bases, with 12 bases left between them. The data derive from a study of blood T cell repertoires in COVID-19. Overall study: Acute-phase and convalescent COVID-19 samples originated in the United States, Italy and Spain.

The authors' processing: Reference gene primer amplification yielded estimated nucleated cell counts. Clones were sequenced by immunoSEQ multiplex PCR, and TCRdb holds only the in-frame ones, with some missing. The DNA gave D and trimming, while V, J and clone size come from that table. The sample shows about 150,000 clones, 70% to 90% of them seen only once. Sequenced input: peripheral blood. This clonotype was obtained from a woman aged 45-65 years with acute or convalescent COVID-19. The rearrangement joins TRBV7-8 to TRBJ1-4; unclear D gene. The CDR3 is CASSLTGQDEKLFF. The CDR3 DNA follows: TGTGCCAGCAGCTTAACGGGTCAAGACGAAAAACTGTTTTTT.